Listed here is a single T cell receptor (beta chain). Its antigen is not identified. This CDR3 contains 14 residues. Germline-derived CDR1 and CDR2 are MNHEY and SVGAGI. The ends lost 6 bases at V and 1 base at J; junction bases unmatched: 4. Sequencing used immunoSEQ multiplex PCR; TCRdb keeps in-frame clones, though not all of them. The sample includes 80,000 to 100,000 clones, roughly 87% of them seen just once. This sample stems from a study of cytomegalovirus exposure and HLA in healthy donors. Study results and caveats: Most TCR sequences were seen very rarely across donors, but some public TCRs occurred in many. In vitro confirmation showed a few CMV-associated chains to be CMV antigen specific.

The clonotype originates from a man between 18 and 29 years old in good health and CMV-seropositive. Material: PBMCs. The chain uses TRBV6-5 and TRBJ1-2, with TRBD1 matching 8 bases. The chain's CDR3 is CASRQGGDNYGYTF. CDR3 DNA: TGTGCCAGCAGACAGGGGGGCGATAACTATGGCTACACCTTC.